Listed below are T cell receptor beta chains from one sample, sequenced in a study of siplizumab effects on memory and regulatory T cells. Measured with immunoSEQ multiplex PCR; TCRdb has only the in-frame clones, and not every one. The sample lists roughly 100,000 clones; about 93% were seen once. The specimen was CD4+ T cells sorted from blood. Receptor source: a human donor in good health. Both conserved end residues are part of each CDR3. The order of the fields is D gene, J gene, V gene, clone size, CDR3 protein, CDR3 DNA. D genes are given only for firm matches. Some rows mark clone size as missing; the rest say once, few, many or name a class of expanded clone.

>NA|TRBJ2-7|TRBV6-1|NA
CASSNGYEQYF
TGTGCCAGCAGTAACGGCTACGAGCAGTACTTC
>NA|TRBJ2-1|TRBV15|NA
CATSRDKIGDEQFF
TGTGCCACCAGCAGAGATAAGATAGGGGATGAGCAGTTCTTC
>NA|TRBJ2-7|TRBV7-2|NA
CASSSESGGGGEQYF
TGTGCCAGCAGCTCAGAGTCGGGAGGGGGCGGCGAGCAGTACTTC
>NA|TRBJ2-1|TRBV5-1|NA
CASSLVGGNLEQFF
TGCGCCAGCAGCTTGGTTGGGGGGAATCTTGAGCAGTTCTTC
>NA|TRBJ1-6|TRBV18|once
CASSPQRKSNNSPLHF
TGTGCCAGCTCACCACAGCGAAAGTCAAATAATTCACCCCTCCACTTT
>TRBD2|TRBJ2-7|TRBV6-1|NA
CATAGGSYEQYF
TGTGCCACCGCGGGCGGGAGCTACGAGCAGTACTTC
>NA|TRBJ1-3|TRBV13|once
CASSLRWGRNGNTIYF
TGTGCCAGCAGCTTACGGTGGGGACGGAATGGAAACACCATATATTTT
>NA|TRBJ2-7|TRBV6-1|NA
CASIKGYPTYEQYF
TGTGCCAGCATCAAGGGCTACCCGACCTACGAGCAGTACTTC
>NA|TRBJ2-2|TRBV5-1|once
CASSFRPGTGELFF
TGCGCCAGCAGCTTTCGCCCCGGAACCGGGGAGCTGTTTTTT
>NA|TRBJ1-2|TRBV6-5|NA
CASSYDGTVSRGYTF
TGTGCCAGCAGTTACGATGGGACGGTCTCTAGGGGCTACACCTTC
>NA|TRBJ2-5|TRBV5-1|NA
CASSMTVAVIQETQYF
TGCGCCAGCAGCATGACGGTGGCCGTCATACAAGAGACCCAGTACTTC